This T cell receptor (beta chain) was recovered during a study of tumor-infiltrating lymphocytes in primary liver carcinoma. Unsorted whole blood yielded blood RNA, and germline DNA was extracted as well. To note about this clonotype: Its target is unknown.

Findings and limits, study-wide: Against blood, tumors held a significantly higher top-250-clone fraction (p = 0.039). Comparison of CD4+ and CD8+ repertoires was precluded by bulk unsorted samples.

Trimming cost V 0 bases and J 11 bases; bases outside gene matches: 6. CDR1 is SQVTM and CDR2 is ANQGSEA in the germline V gene. CDR3 length: 13 amino acids. The authors made TCR beta cDNA from around 500 ng total RNA with a constant-region primer. Slightly modified ARM-PCR served as the procedure for the TCR beta libraries. These libraries came from three rounds of nested multiplex PCR. The opening two PCR rounds, roughly 11 cycles each, paired TRBV1-TRBV30 forward primers with a C-beta reverse primer. MiXCR, applied by TCRdb to the multiplex PCR reads, yields one record per CDR3 protein. The sample contains about 350,000 distinct CDR3 sequences, about 65% of which appear only once.

What was sequenced was peripheral blood. The chain recombines TRBV29-1 with TRBJ2-1, with 8 bases identical to TRBD1. The sequence was obtained from a middle-aged man with primary liver carcinoma and hepatitis B virus infection. The CDR3 nucleotides read TGCAGCGTTGAAGATACCGGACAGGGTAAGCAGTTCTTC. This encodes CSVEDTGQGKQFF.